These 13 T cell receptor beta chains share one sample of origin, sequenced in a study of long-term antiretroviral therapy in people with HIV. Survey level was the resolution at which the v3.0 immunoSEQ assay ran. The protocol was immunoSEQ multiplex PCR, while the TCRdb copy is restricted to in-frame clones and leaves out a portion. The sample carries more than 10,000 clones, about 88% recorded once. The input for sequencing was unsorted PBMCs, taken 2.1 years after starting antiretroviral therapy. All receptors derive from a woman between 40 and 50 years old with HIV.

The V gene is TRBV5-8, the J gene TRBJ1-2, with no clear D. The germline gives CDR1 SGHTS, CDR2 YDEGEE. The CDR3 covers 12 residues. Trimming left V 3 bases short and J 4 bases short, with 7 bases between. In DNA form, the CDR3 reads TGTGCCAGCAGCTCCCGGATCTATGGCTACACCTTC. It translates to CASSSRIYGYTF.

This chain connects TRBV7-6 to TRBJ2-7, with TRBD1 as a possible D gene (6 bases). Germline loops: CDR1 SGHVS, CDR2 FNYEAQ. CDR3 length: 15 residues. V was pared by 5 bases and J by 1 base, with 15 bases between. DNA of the CDR3: TGTGCCAGCAGCACAGCGTCGGACAGTTCCTACGAGCAGTACTTC. It encodes CASSTASDSSYEQYF.

V usage is TRBV25-1 and J usage is TRBJ1-3; D is uncertain. Trimming removed 0 bases at V and 4 bases at J, with 10 bases between. CDR1 MGHDK and CDR2 SYGVNS come from the germline V gene. CDR3 length equals 15 residues. The CDR3 is CASSEYGSRGNTIYF. CDR3 DNA sequence: TGTGCCAGCAGTGAATACGGAAGCAGAGGAAACACCATATATTTT.

The chain is built from TRBV29-1 and TRBJ1-3; D perhaps matches TRBD1 (6 bases). CDR3 length: 15 residues. Germline CDR1 is SQVTM and CDR2 is ANQGSEA. With 6 bases removed from V and 3 bases from J, the gap between germline ends came to 18 bases. The CDR3 is CSVRPGRGRGNTIYF. Written as DNA, the CDR3 is TGCAGCGTGAGACCGGGACGGGGGCGTGGAAACACCATATATTTT.

Only one count was recorded for this clone. Written as DNA, the CDR3 is TGCGCCAGCAGCTTGGGAGCTAGCGGGGGTAACCGGGGGGGAGATACGCAGTATTTT. This gives the protein CASSLGASGGNRGGDTQYF. V and J are TRBV5-1 and TRBJ2-3, with 10 bases lining up with TRBD2. There are 19 residues in the CDR3. Germline assignment: CDR1 SGHRS and CDR2 YFSETQ. Germline trimming cut 0 bases from V and 5 bases from J; bases unmatched to any gene: 15. Combining the CDR3 with reference TRBV5-1 and TRBJ2-3 gives the whole variable domain KAGVTQTPRYLIKTRGQQVTLSCSPISGHRSVSWYQQTPGQGLQFLFEYFSETQRNKGNFPGRFSGRQFSNSRSEMNVSTLELGDSALYLCASSLGASGGNRGGDTQYFGPGTRLTVL.

The chain uses TRBV2 and TRBJ2-1, with 11 nucleotides matching TRBD2. After removal of 6 bases from V and 3 bases from J, the junction contained 4 bases not matched to a gene. Germline V lookup: CDR1 SNHLY, CDR2 FYNNEI. The CDR3 has 15 residues. The CDR3 DNA follows: TGTGCCAGCAGATACCTAGCGGGGGGCTACAATGAGCAGTTCTTC. It yields the protein CASRYLAGGYNEQFF.

The chain couples TRBV7-6 to TRBJ1-6; D not certain. V lost 9 bases and J 0 bases, leaving 12 bases between the germline ends. Per the germline V gene, CDR1 is SGHVS and CDR2 is FNYEAQ. The CDR3 has 15 residues. CDR3 in DNA: TGTGCCAGTGGGTCCGGGAGCTCCTATAATTCACCCCTCCACTTT. Amino acid sequence: CASGSGSSYNSPLHF.

The CDR3 region is CAWSPKDTAGKLFF. For the CDR3, the DNA is TGTGCCTGGAGCCCCAAGGATACAGCAGGAAAACTGTTTTTT. J is TRBJ1-4 and V is TRBV30; D not certain. Per the germline V gene, CDR1 is GTSNPN and CDR2 is SVGIG (reference sequence). The V gene lost 3 bases and the J gene lost 10 bases, with 18 bases spanning the gap. The CDR3 is made up of 14 amino acids. The full variable domain, with the rest looked up from reference TRBV30 and TRBJ1-4, is SQTIHQWPATLVQPVGSPLSLECTVEGTSNPNLYWYRQAAGRGLQLLFYSVGIGQISSEVPQNLSASRPQDRQFILSSKKLLLSDSGFYLCAWSPKDTAGKLFFGSGTQLSVL.

This chain connects TRBV7-2 to TRBJ2-7; 8 nucleotides line up with TRBD1. Trimming at V came to 5 bases and at J to 4 bases, leaving 7 bases not matched to a gene. The CDR3 consists of 14 residues. Germline assignment: CDR1 SGHTA and CDR2 FQGNSA. The CDR3 protein is CASSVSTGAYEQYF. The CDR3 DNA reads as TGTGCCAGCAGCGTATCGACAGGGGCGTACGAGCAGTACTTC. The entire variable domain, with the rest obtained from reference TRBV7-2 and TRBJ2-7, is as follows: GAGVSQSPSNKVTEKGKDVELRCDPISGHTALYWYRQSLGQGLEFLIYFQGNSAPDKSGLPSDRFSAERTGGSVSTLTIQRTQQEDSAVYLCASSVSTGAYEQYFGPGTRLTVT.

The chain is built from TRBV5-8 and TRBJ2-7; 8 positions match TRBD2. Germline values: CDR1 SGHTS, CDR2 YDEGEE. The CDR3 covers 14 residues. Unmatched junction bases numbered 6, after V lost 2 bases and J lost 5 bases. In nucleotides, the CDR3 is TGTGCCAGCAGCTTAAATAGCGGGGTTCACGAGCAGTACTTC. Translation gives CASSLNSGVHEQYF. Full variable domain (rest looked up from reference TRBV5-8 and TRBJ2-7): EAGVTQSPTHLIKTRGQQATLRCSPISGHTSVYWYQQALGLGLQFLLWYDEGEERNRGNFPPRFSGRQFPNYSSELNVNALELEDSALYLCASSLNSGVHEQYFGPGTRLTVT.

The rearrangement links TRBV5-4 to TRBJ2-2; 7 nucleotides match TRBD2. Germline CDR1 SGHNT, CDR2 YYREEE (reference sequence). With 4 bases clipped from V and 4 bases from J, the junction kept 10 bases outside the gene matches. This CDR3 contains 16 residues. CDR3 residues: CASSLGRGKATGELFF. The CDR3 coding sequence is TGTGCCAGCAGCCTTGGGCGGGGGAAAGCCACCGGGGAGCTGTTTTTT.

This clone was seen once. The V gene is TRBV5-1, the J gene TRBJ1-1; weak D call: TRBD1 (5 bases). V shed 0 bases and J shed 6 bases, with 18 bases lying between them. Germline CDR1 reads SGHRS; CDR2 reads YFSETQ. This CDR3 has 16 amino acids. CDR3 bases: TGCGCCAGCAGCTTGGTCGGGGGTCAGCCGGAACCTGAAGCTTTCTTT. It encodes CASSLVGGQPEPEAFF.

The chain uses TRBV11-2 and TRBJ1-2, with D perhaps TRBD1 (5 bases). V was cut by 3 bases and J by 1 base, with 12 bases left in between. This CDR3 is 15 amino acids long. The V gene's germline CDR1 is SGHAT and CDR2 FQNNGV. CDR3 sequence (DNA): TGTGCCAGCAGCTTTGGGGCAGGTTTTAACTATGGCTACACCTTC. Encoded protein: CASSFGAGFNYGYTF.